The 25 T cell receptor beta chains below were found in one sample sequenced in a study of control samples from healthy donors and cancer patients (TCRdb year 2020). Libraries were prepared through the immunoSEQ multiplex PCR assay. This is the immuneACCESS table as TCRdb keeps it, with only in-frame sequences that have V and J called. A part of the clones is gone; compared with another copy, unresolved V genes explain less than half, and the rest is unexplained. In all, the sample holds about 170,000 clones, and 80% to 90% of those were seen once. Around 12% of the sample belongs to the ten largest clones. The material sequenced was blood. Receptor source: a man aged 25 to 40 in good health.

This clone was picked up one time. J is TRBJ1-6 and V is TRBV3-1 (or the pseudogene TRBV3-2), with D hard to call. This CDR3 is 18 amino acids long. CDR1 LGHDT and CDR2 YNNKEL come from the germline V gene (reference sequence). Deletions cut 0 bases from V and 0 bases from J, with 12 bases between. CDR3 in amino acids: CASSQDPRLFSYNSPLHF. The CDR3 coding sequence is TGTGCCAGCAGCCAAGATCCTCGCCTATTCTCCTATAATTCACCCCTCCACTTT.

The V gene is TRBV5-1, the J gene TRBJ2-5, with TRBD2 matching 7 bases. CDR3 length: 13 amino acids. CDR1 and CDR2 (germline): SGHRS, YFSETQ. V shed 1 base and J 5 bases; nucleotides not matched to a gene: 2. CDR3 DNA: TGCGCCAGCAGCTTGCTGGGGGGGGAGACCCAGTACTTC. It yields the protein CASSLLGGETQYF.

The gene calls are TRBV6-5 and TRBJ2-1; D may match TRBD1 or TRBD2 (5 bases each). CDR1 MNHEY and CDR2 SVGAGI come from the germline V gene. The length of the CDR3 is 12 residues. V lost 7 bases and J 8 bases, leaving 12 bases between the germline ends. CDR3 nucleotide sequence: TGTGCCAGCAAAGGGACGGTGGATGAGCAGTTCTTC. Amino acid sequence: CASKGTVDEQFF.

V and J are TRBV7-2 and TRBJ2-1; tentatively, D is TRBD1 (6 bases). This CDR3 spans 14 amino acids. Germline CDR1 and CDR2: SGHTA and FQGNSA. Trimming cost V 8 bases and J 7 bases, with 18 bases left between them. The CDR3 DNA sequence: TGTGCCAGCTCCCCCCCTAGAGGGGGAAATGAGCAGTTCTTC. Its protein is CASSPPRGGNEQFF.

The chain couples TRBV7-8 to TRBJ2-1; D ambiguous. CDR3 size: 15 residues. Germline assignment: CDR1 SGHVS and CDR2 FQNEAQ. With 5 bases removed from V and 0 bases from J, the gap between germline ends came to 11 bases. The CDR3 region is CASSPTTFSYNEQFF. Here the CDR3 DNA reads TGTGCCAGCAGCCCAACCACTTTCTCCTACAATGAGCAGTTCTTC. The full variable domain, its missing parts supplied by reference TRBV7-8 and TRBJ2-1, is GAGVSQSPRYKVAKRGQDVALRCDPISGHVSLFWYQQALGQGPEFLTYFQNEAQLDKSGLPSDRFFAERPEGSVSTLKIQRTQQEDSAVYLCASSPTTFSYNEQFFGPGTRLTVL.

This sequence joins TRBV7-9 and TRBJ1-1; D unclear. Trimming removed 5 bases from V and 1 base from J, with 11 bases in between. Looked up from germline, CDR1 is SEHNR and CDR2 is FQNEAQ (reference sequence). This CDR3 has 14 amino acids. The CDR3 loop reads CASSEKSTNTEAFF. Here the CDR3 DNA reads TGTGCCAGCAGCGAAAAAAGCACGAACACTGAAGCTTTCTTT. Filled out from reference TRBV7-9 and TRBJ1-1, the complete variable domain reads DTGVSQNPRHKITKRGQNVTFRCDPISEHNRLYWYRQTLGQGPEFLTYFQNEAQLEKSRLLSDRFSAERPKGSFSTLEIQRTEQGDSAMYLCASSEKSTNTEAFFGQGTRLTVV.

V and J are TRBV12-3 or TRBV12-4 and TRBJ2-5; D remains ambiguous. The CDR3 spans 12 residues. Trimming removed 3 bases from V and 5 bases from J, with 7 bases in between. The CDR3 DNA is TGTGCCAGCAGTTTTAGTTGGGAGACCCAGTACTTC. This encodes CASSFSWETQYF.

The chain recombines TRBV18 with TRBJ2-3; 7 bases align to TRBD2. V trimming: 1 base; J trimming: 3 bases; junction bases outside the gene matches: 7. Germline values: CDR1 KGHSH, CDR2 LQKENI. There are 16 residues in the CDR3. The CDR3 sequence: CASSPLGGISTDTQYF. The CDR3 region has the DNA TGTGCCAGCTCACCACTGGGAGGGATATCTACAGATACGCAGTATTTT.

The rearrangement joins TRBV6-5 to TRBJ2-2; 8 positions agree with TRBD2. CDR1 and CDR2 (germline): MNHEY, SVGAGI. Losses at the gene ends were 6 bases for V and 7 bases for J; bases not matched to a gene: 4. The CDR3 has 13 amino acids. The CDR3 DNA is TGTGCCAGCAGCCCGGGAGGGGTCGGGGAGCTGTTTTTT. Translated, it gives CASSPGGVGELFF.

The chain uses TRBV25-1 and TRBJ1-6; D remains unclear. This CDR3 contains 16 residues. The V end lost 3 bases, the J end lost 10 bases, and 19 bases lay between the germline ends. The germline V gene encodes CDR1 MGHDK and CDR2 SYGVNS. The CDR3 DNA sequence: TGTGCCAGCAGTGATCAGCGGACGACAACAAAGTCACCCCTCCACTTT. This sequence encodes CASSDQRTTTKSPLHF.

This clone showed up just once. In nucleotides, the CDR3 is TGTGCCAGTAGTCCTACAGGGAACTATGGCTACACCTTC. This translates into CASSPTGNYGYTF. The V and J genes are TRBV19 and TRBJ1-2, with D possibly matching TRBD1 (6 bases). In germline, CDR1 is LNHDA, CDR2 SQIVND (reference sequence). CDR3 size: 13 residues. The germline V and J ends were trimmed by 5 bases and 2 bases, with 9 bases remaining between them.

V is TRBV24-1 and J is TRBJ2-7; 10 nucleotides match TRBD1. The CDR3 has 16 amino acids. Germline V lookup: CDR1 KGHDR, CDR2 SFDVKD. The ends lost 2 bases at V and 2 bases at J; junction bases unmatched: 5. The CDR3 nucleotides are TGTGCCACCAGTGATTGGGGGACAGGGGACGCCTACGAGCAGTACTTC. It yields the protein CATSDWGTGDAYEQYF.

The V call is TRBV28, the J call TRBJ1-3, with D perhaps TRBD1 (6 bases). This CDR3 has 15 residues. CDR1 and CDR2 from the germline V gene are MDHEN and SYDVKM. The V gene lost 9 bases and the J gene lost 0 bases, with 15 bases spanning the gap. The CDR3 loop is CASEDRRNSGNTIYF. The CDR3 nucleotides are TGTGCCAGTGAAGACAGGAGGAACTCTGGAAACACCATATATTTT.

The rearrangement joins TRBV5-6 to TRBJ1-6, with 9 bases fitting TRBD1. With 2 bases clipped from V and 8 bases from J, the junction kept 8 bases outside the gene matches. CDR1 is SGHDT, CDR2 YYEEEE, per germline. This CDR3 region has 16 residues. CDR3 sequence reads: CASSLQRDREDSPLHF. DNA for the CDR3: TGTGCCAGCAGCTTACAACGGGACAGGGAAGATTCACCCCTCCACTTT. Looking up the rest from reference TRBV5-6 and TRBJ1-6 gives the full variable domain: DAGVTQSPTHLIKTRGQQVTLRCSPKSGHDTVSWYQQALGQGPQFIFQYYEEEERQRGNFPDRFSGHQFPNYSSELNVNALLLGDSALYLCASSLQRDREDSPLHFGNGTRLTVT.

The V gene is TRBV5-6, the J gene TRBJ2-3; TRBD2 matches at 9 bases. This CDR3 spans 16 amino acids. The trim removed 5 bases at V and 6 bases at J, leaving 13 bases unmatched. In germline, CDR1 is SGHDT, CDR2 YYEEEE. The CDR3 nucleotides are TGTGCCAGCAGTCATATAGCGGGGGCGCCGGGTGATACGCAGTATTTT. Protein: CASSHIAGAPGDTQYF.

This clone is a singleton in its sample. The rearrangement joins TRBV7-8 to TRBJ2-7, with D possibly being TRBD2 (6 bases). The V end was cut by 7 bases, the J end by 6 bases, with 22 bases between. Germline V gene sequence: CDR1 SGHVS, CDR2 FQNEAQ. The CDR3 is 15 residues long. CDR3 sequence reads: CASNPRDFLSGEQYF. The CDR3 bases are TGTGCCAGCAACCCACGGGACTTTCTCTCCGGCGAGCAGTACTTC.

The genes are TRBV29-1 and TRBJ1-1; D perhaps matches TRBD1 (6 bases). CDR3 size: 13 residues. V was shortened by 5 bases and J by 4 bases, with 14 bases between the two germline ends. Germline assignment: CDR1 SQVTM and CDR2 ANQGSEA. The CDR3 sequence: CSVTSGQITEAFF. As DNA, the CDR3 is TGCAGCGTTACCTCAGGACAGATCACTGAAGCTTTCTTT.

The genes are TRBV5-4 and TRBJ2-2, with D unresolved. The germline V gene encodes CDR1 SGHNT and CDR2 YYREEE (reference sequence). V was shortened by 4 bases and J by 7 bases, with 11 bases between the two germline ends. This CDR3 region has 13 residues. DNA for the CDR3: TGTGCCAGCAGCCGTCCAAGCGTCGGGGAGCTGTTTTTT. This translates into CASSRPSVGELFF.

This clone was seen only a few times. This chain connects TRBV21-1 to TRBJ2-6; the table names TRBD1, a call not compared with the DNA. TRBV21-1 is deemed a pseudogene. The CDR3 covers 20 residues. CDR3 nucleotide sequence: TGTGCCAGCAGCCTTCCGGGACAGGGTATAGCAGAACCTGGGGCCAACGTCCTGACTTTC. It translates to CASSLPGQGIAEPGANVLTF.

The CDR3 bases are TGTGCCACCAGTGATCCCTGGGGAGGGGACGAGCAGTACTTC. Protein: CATSDPWGGDEQYF. The chain recombines TRBV24-1 with TRBJ2-7; 7 nucleotides agree with TRBD2. CDR1 is KGHDR and CDR2 is SFDVKD in the germline V gene. The CDR3 is 14 amino acids. V gave up 3 bases and J gave up 5 bases; unmatched junction bases: 6.

The rearrangement joins TRBV18 to TRBJ1-1, with D uncertain. Germline loops: CDR1 KGHSH, CDR2 LQKENI. The CDR3 runs 13 residues. The ends were cut back, 3 bases at V and 4 bases at J, with 9 bases in the middle. The CDR3 region is CASSPSMGTEAFF. CDR3 nucleotide sequence: TGTGCCAGCTCACCTAGCATGGGCACTGAAGCTTTCTTT.

The rearrangement joins TRBV9 to TRBJ2-7; possible D gene TRBD1, 5 bases. This CDR3 contains 15 residues. Trimming removed 0 bases from V and 4 bases from J, with 14 bases in between. Germline V gene data show CDR1 as SGDLS and CDR2 as YYNGEE. The CDR3 loop is CASSVGAGRLYEQYF. DNA of the CDR3: TGTGCCAGCAGCGTAGGGGCAGGGCGCCTGTACGAGCAGTACTTC.

The chain combines TRBV19 with TRBJ2-5, with 7 bases matching TRBD1. Per germline, CDR1 LNHDA and CDR2 SQIVND (reference sequence). The J segment lost 3 bases and the V segment lost 7 bases, leaving 5 bases of the junction unmatched. This CDR3 has 13 amino acids. CDR3 sequence: CASTGGQKETQYF. CDR3 sequence (DNA): TGTGCCAGTACTGGGGGACAGAAAGAGACCCAGTACTTC.

The count of this clone is one. The V gene is TRBV28, the J gene TRBJ2-2; no firm D call. Per the germline V gene, CDR1 is MDHEN and CDR2 is SYDVKM. Trimming left V 3 bases short and J 4 bases short, with 18 bases between. CDR3 length equals 17 residues. CDR3 in DNA: TGTGCCAGCAGTTTGAACTCGTTATCCTGGGGCACCGGGGAGCTGTTTTTT. The encoded protein is CASSLNSLSWGTGELFF.

The rearrangement uses TRBV9 and TRBJ1-1; D is undetermined. The CDR3 loop spans 14 amino acids. V lost 2 bases and J lost 1, with 9 bases in between. CDR1 and CDR2 from the germline V gene are SGDLS and YYNGEE. This CDR3 is CASSVGPGNTEAFF. The CDR3 DNA reads as TGTGCCAGCAGCGTGGGCCCAGGGAACACTGAAGCTTTCTTT.